A selection of T cell receptor beta chains follows, all from one sample in a study of STAT5B mutations in CD4+ large granular lymphocyte leukemia. TCRdb keeps only in-frame clones here, not all; method: immunoSEQ multiplex PCR. This sample yields around 1,300 clones, of which roughly 78% are seen a single time; 65% to 80% belongs to the top ten. Specimen: PBMCs. The source of these receptors is a man aged 65 to 79 with CD4+ T-cell large granular lymphocyte leukemia. CDR3s include the opening cysteine and the closing phenylalanine or tryptophan. The D gene is left open where the match is weak. Where a row states a size, it is once, few, many or the class of an expanded clone; other rows omit it.

j_gene | d_gene | v_gene | abundance | CDR3nt | CDR3aa
TRBJ1-2 | . | TRBV7-6 | . | TGTGCCAGCAGCCCCCTTCCGGTAGTCTATGGCTACACCTTC | CASSPLPVVYGYTF
TRBJ1-1 | . | TRBV15 | . | TGTGCCACCAGCAGGCCCCGGATGAACACTGAAGCTTTCTTT | CATSRPRMNTEAFF
TRBJ1-5 | . | TRBV5-1 | . | TGCGCCAGCAGCTTGGACAGCTCTAATCAGCCCCAGCATTTT | CASSLDSSNQPQHF
TRBJ1-1 | . | TRBV4-3 | few | TGCGCCAGCAGCAACGGTAACAGCCGCACTGAAGCTTTCTTT | CASSNGNSRTEAFF
TRBJ2-4 | . | TRBV7-8 | . | TGTGCCAGCACTGCATTAGGGGACTCCAAAAACATTCAGTACTTC | CASTALGDSKNIQYF
TRBJ1-3 | . | TRBV7-9 | . | TGTGCCAGCAGCCGGGGGAGCTCTGGAAACACCATATATTTT | CASSRGSSGNTIYF
TRBJ2-7 | TRBD2 | TRBV6-4 | . | TGTGCCAGCAGTGAAACTAGCGGGGTTTACGAGCAGTACTTC | CASSETSGVYEQYF
TRBJ2-3 | TRBD2 | TRBV2 | . | TGTGCCAGCAGTGAATCCCTAGCGGGGGTAGGGACAGATACGCAGTATTTT | CASSESLAGVGTDTQYF
TRBJ2-7 | . | TRBV7-2 | . | TGTGCCAGCAGCCCGTTTAACACCTACGAGCAGTACTTC | CASSPFNTYEQYF
TRBJ2-1 | TRBD1 | TRBV18 | . | TGTGCCAGCTCACGTCCGGAGACAGGGGTAATCAATGAGCAGTTCTTC | CASSRPETGVINEQFF
TRBJ2-7 | . | TRBV6-5 | . | TGTGCCAGCAGTTACTCGTTCGGTTCCTACGAGCAGTACTTC | CASSYSFGSYEQYF
TRBJ2-7 | TRBD1 | TRBV6-5 | . | TGTGCCACCAGCCGCGGGACAGGGAGCTACGAGCAGTACTTC | CATSRGTGSYEQYF
TRBJ1-4 | . | TRBV6-1 | . | TGTGCCAGCACCGACCAGGGACGGATAAATGAAAAACTGTTTTTT | CASTDQGRINEKLFF
TRBJ2-3 | . | TRBV29-1 | . | TGCAGCGTTGTAACTAGCACAGATACGCAGTATTTT | CSVVTSTDTQYF
TRBJ2-3 | . | TRBV6-4 | . | TGTGCCAGCAGTAAACAAATCACAGATACGCAGTATTTT | CASSKQITDTQYF
TRBJ2-1 | . | TRBV30 | . | TGTGCCTGGAGCCCCCGGCCGGGGGACAATGAGCAGTTCTTC | CAWSPRPGDNEQFF
TRBJ1-1 | . | TRBV27 | . | TGTGCCAGCAGGCTTAACCCGGCGGCCACTGAAGCTTTCTTT | CASRLNPAATEAFF
TRBJ1-3 | . | TRBV15 | . | TGTGCCACCAGCAGAGATCTCGGGGGAGGAAACACCATATATTTT | CATSRDLGGGNTIYF
TRBJ1-5 | . | TRBV20-1 | . | TGCAGTGCTCTTAGTGGAGCCCAGCATTTT | CSALSGAQHF
TRBJ2-5 | . | TRBV2 | . | TGTGCCAGCGGATTAACTCCCGGGGGGACAGATCAAGAGACCCAGTACTTC | CASGLTPGGTDQETQYF
TRBJ1-2 | . | TRBV20-1 | . | TGCAGTGCGGGGGTCCCCTATGGCTACACCTTC | CSAGVPYGYTF
TRBJ1-1 | . | TRBV11-1 | . | TGTGCCAGCAGCTTAGATGCGCGGACGAACACTGAAGCTTTCTTT | CASSLDARTNTEAFF
TRBJ1-2 | . | TRBV6-1 | . | TGTGCCAGCAGTGAACCCGGGGTGGGCTACACCTTC | CASSEPGVGYTF
TRBJ1-4 | TRBD1 | TRBV7-2 | . | TGTGCCAGCAGCTTAGGGGACAGGGTCTCTAATGAAAAACTGTTTTTT | CASSLGDRVSNEKLFF
TRBJ2-1 | . | TRBV6-5 | . | TGTGCCAGCAGGCCTACTGGTCTCTCCTACAATGAGCAGTTCTTC | CASRPTGLSYNEQFF
TRBJ1-2 | . | TRBV9 | . | TGTGCCAGCAACCGTCCTCCGTACACAGGCTACACCTTC | CASNRPPYTGYTF
TRBJ1-2 | TRBD1 | TRBV28 | . | TGTGCCAGCAGTGGAGGGACAGGGGTCCACTATGGCTACACCTTC | CASSGGTGVHYGYTF
TRBJ1-2 | . | TRBV20-1 | . | TGCAGTGCTAGTGGGTACTATGGCTACACCTTC | CSASGYYGYTF
TRBJ1-5 | . | TRBV19 | few | TGTGCCAGTACCGGGGGAAACAATCAGCCCCAGCATTTT | CASTGGNNQPQHF
TRBJ1-1 | TRBD1 | TRBV19 | . | TGTGCCAGTAGATGGGACAGAAACACTGAAGCTTTCTTT | CASRWDRNTEAFF
TRBJ2-7 | . | TRBV18 | . | TGTGCCAGCTCACCAGCGTCGGGGTACGAGCAGTACTTC | CASSPASGYEQYF
TRBJ2-1 | . | TRBV5-1 | . | TGCGCCAGCAGCTTAACGGACGAATCCTACAATGAGCAGTTCTTC | CASSLTDESYNEQFF
TRBJ2-7 | TRBD2 | TRBV7-2 | . | TGTGCCAGCAGCCTCGGGACTAGCGGGAGGTCGGGTGAGCAGTACTTC | CASSLGTSGRSGEQYF
TRBJ2-3 | . | TRBV2 | . | TGTGCCAGCAGTGAATCGGCCTATACGCAGTATTTT | CASSESAYTQYF
TRBJ2-1 | TRBD2 | TRBV27 | few | TGTGCCAGCGGGGGGAGGGCTGGAGACAATGAGCAGTTCTTC | CASGGRAGDNEQFF
TRBJ1-2 | . | TRBV5-1 | . | TGCGCCAGCAGCCCGCCGGGCGGGTATGGCTACACCTTC | CASSPPGGYGYTF
TRBJ1-4 | . | TRBV5-6 | . | TGTGCCAGCAGCTGGAGGGGTGAGAGTGAAAAACTGTTTTTT | CASSWRGESEKLFF
TRBJ1-3 | . | TRBV28 | . | TGTGCCAGCAGCGCAGCTATCTCTGGAAACACCATATATTTT | CASSAAISGNTIYF
TRBJ2-1 | . | TRBV11-2 | . | TGTGCCAGCAGCTTAAACGGGGGGCCCTACAATGAGCAGTTCTTC | CASSLNGGPYNEQFF
TRBJ2-1 | TRBD2 | TRBV5-1 | . | TGCGCCAGCAGCTTTACTAGCGGGAGACAGAATGAGCAGTTCTTC | CASSFTSGRQNEQFF
TRBJ2-2 | . | TRBV2 | . | TGTGCCAGCAGGACAACCACCGGGGAGCTGTTTTTT | CASRTTTGELFF
TRBJ1-1 | TRBD1 | TRBV5-1 | . | TGCGCCAGCAGCTTGGCCTCAGGGGGCACTGAAGCTTTCTTT | CASSLASGGTEAFF
TRBJ2-1 | . | TRBV7-8 | . | TGTGCCAGCAGCTTACTTGACAGGAGTTACAATGAGCAGTTCTTC | CASSLLDRSYNEQFF
TRBJ1-4 | . | TRBV7-9 | . | TGTGCCAGCAGCGGAGCCGGGGGCGGGAGTGAAAAACTGTTTTTT | CASSGAGGGSEKLFF
TRBJ2-7 | . | TRBV7-6 | few | TGTGCCAGCAGCTTAGCGGGGGGCGAGCAGTACTTC | CASSLAGGEQYF
TRBJ1-6 | . | TRBV6-6 | few | TGTGCCAGCAGAAAAGAGGGCCTTATCAATTCACCCCTCCACTTT | CASRKEGLINSPLHF
TRBJ1-1 | . | TRBV4-2 | once | TGTGCCAGCAGCCAAGAAAGGTGGACGAGTGAAGCTTTCTTT | CASSQERWTSEAFF
TRBJ2-3 | TRBD1 | TRBV27 | . | TGTGCCAGCAGTCTTGACAGGGGTCCCACAGATACGCAGTATTTT | CASSLDRGPTDTQYF
TRBJ2-6 | TRBD1 | TRBV7-9 | . | TGTGCCAGCAGCTCCCCGGGACAGGGAACTGGGGCCAACGTCCTGACTTTC | CASSSPGQGTGANVLTF
TRBJ1-3 | . | TRBV15 | . | TGTGCCACCAGCAGTCCACGACACTACTCTGGAAACACCATATATTTT | CATSSPRHYSGNTIYF
TRBJ1-2 | TRBD1 | TRBV28 | once | TGTGCCAGCAGTTTAACGGGTCGGACAGGGCGGGACGGCTACACCTTC | CASSLTGRTGRDGYTF
TRBJ1-6 | . | TRBV6-1 | . | TGTGCCAGCAGTGAAGATTGGCAGGTTGATTCACCCCTCCACTTT | CASSEDWQVDSPLHF
TRBJ2-5 | . | TRBV21-1 | . | TGTGCCAGCAGCAAAGAACTAGCGGGGGACCCTGCCCAAGAGACCCAGTACTTC | CASSKELAGDPAQETQYF
TRBJ2-5 | TRBD1 | TRBV7-9 | . | TGTGCCAGCAGAATCGGACAGGGGTCCCAAGAGACCCAGTACTTC | CASRIGQGSQETQYF